Sequencing of this T cell receptor beta chain was carried out in a study of blood T cell repertoires in COVID-19. Study background: The United States, Italy and Spain were the sources of the acute and convalescent COVID-19 samples. Nucleic acid was either cDNA or gDNA, and it came from T cells, B-cell-depleted T cells, or PBMCs.

Authors' methods: By means of reference gene primer amplification, nucleated cell counts were estimated. Generated by immunoSEQ multiplex PCR, the TCRdb table keeps only in-frame clones and is missing some. D and trimming were read from the DNA, whereas the V and J calls and clone size are those reported in that table. The repertoire holds about 210,000 clones, with 80% to 90% as singletons. V was clipped by 7 bases and J by 7 bases, with 29 bases between them. Germline-derived CDR1 and CDR2 are LNHDA and SQIVND (reference sequence). CDR3 size: 18 residues. This chain joins TRBV19 and TRBJ2-1; possible D gene TRBD2, 8 bases. The sequencing input was peripheral blood. This receptor was identified in a man between 18 and 35 years old with active or convalescent COVID-19. The CDR3: CASTSRGASGQLQNEQFF. Here the CDR3 DNA reads TGTGCCAGTACCTCCAGGGGGGCTAGCGGGCAGCTTCAGAATGAGCAGTTCTTC.